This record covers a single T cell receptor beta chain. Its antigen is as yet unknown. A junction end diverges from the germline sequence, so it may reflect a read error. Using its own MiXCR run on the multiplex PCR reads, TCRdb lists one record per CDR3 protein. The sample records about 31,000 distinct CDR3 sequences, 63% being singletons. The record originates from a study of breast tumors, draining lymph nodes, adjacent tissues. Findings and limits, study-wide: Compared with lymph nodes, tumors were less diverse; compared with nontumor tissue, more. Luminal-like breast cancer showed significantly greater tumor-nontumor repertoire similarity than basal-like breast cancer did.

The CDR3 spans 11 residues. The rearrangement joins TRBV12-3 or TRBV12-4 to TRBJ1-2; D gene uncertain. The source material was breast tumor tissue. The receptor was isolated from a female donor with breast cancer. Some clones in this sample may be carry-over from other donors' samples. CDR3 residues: CACSFGRGYTF. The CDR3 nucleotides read TGTGCCTGCAGTTTTGGGAGGGGCTACACCTTC.